This T cell receptor beta chain stems from a study of T cell repertoires in ileal Crohn's disease. Study-wide background: About half received postoperative treatment, roughly ten with thiopurines and 15 to 20 anti-TNF.

The V gene end was trimmed by 11 bases and the J gene end by 6 bases; junction bases not matched to a gene: 9. Germline V gene data show CDR1 as MNHEY and CDR2 as SMNVEV (reference sequence). The CDR3 covers 13 residues. Time point in this sample: neoterminal ileum biopsy at postoperative endoscopy, about 6 months after surgery. Libraries were prepared by immunoSEQ multiplex PCR; TCRdb keeps only in-frame clonotypes and omits some of them. The sample consists of around 13,000 clones, just under 80% of them appearing once. The material sequenced was ileal tissue. This rearrangement joins TRBV27 to TRBJ2-2; 7 bases agree with TRBD1. The TCR sequence derives from an adult with Crohn's disease. CDR3 DNA: TGTGCCTCCTCCGGGACAGTTCCCGGGGAGCTGTTTTTT. Translation: CASSGTVPGELFF.